This T cell receptor beta chain was documented in a study of CD8+CD57+ T cells in acquired aplastic anemia. For CDR3 and TCR beta VDJ profiling, genomic DNA was the template used. Via MiXCR, TCRdb re-called the reads, giving one row per CDR3 protein. The data contain around 210,000 distinct CDR3 sequences, roughly 60% of them seen just once; the ten biggest clones take up roughly 61%. It was patients with CD8+CD57+ cell expansion by flow cytometry who were chosen for sequencing. The CDR3 spans 20 residues. Per the germline V gene, CDR1 is SGHAT and CDR2 is FQNNGV. Trimming took 1 base from V and 7 from J, leaving 32 bases between them.

The clonotype comes from a human donor with aplastic anemia. This chain connects TRBV11-2 to TRBJ2-7, with D perhaps matching TRBD2 (6 bases). The material sequenced was sorted CD4+, CD8+, or CD8+CD57+ T cells (not recorded which) from PBMCs. Here the CDR3 DNA reads TGTGCCAGCAGCTTAGTTCGGTGGCAAGGCCAGGGACTCTCCTTTAGAGAGCAGTACTTC. Its translation: CASSLVRWQGQGLSFREQYF.